The clone carrying this T cell receptor (beta chain) was recorded many times. As yet, its antigen is unknown. The germline V gene has CDR1 SGHRS and CDR2 YFSETQ. The CDR3 is 15 amino acids. V gave up 4 bases and J gave up 3 bases, with 13 bases separating them. TCRdb redid the calling of the 5' RACE reads with MiXCR, one entry per CDR3 protein. The sample has 65,000 to 85,000 distinct CDR3 sequences, around 6% seen once. Regarding time point: longitudinal time-point 2. Libraries used 2 million unsorted PBMCs kept frozen in RNAlater. The data derive from a study of neurological immune-mediated disorders. The study, taken as a whole, reports: None of the CDR3 amino acid sequences found in expanded clones was shared across subjects. This suggests that the TCR-beta repertoires were private in all groups.

The source of this sequence is a woman aged 55-70 years with multiple sclerosis. V is TRBV5-1 and J is TRBJ2-2, with D perhaps TRBD1 (6 bases). The sequenced sample was PBMCs. The CDR3 reads CASSRTDRYTGELFF. CDR3 in DNA: TGCGCCAGCAGCCGAACGGACAGATACACCGGGGAGCTGTTTTTT.